This T cell receptor (beta chain) was obtained from a study of blood T cell repertoires in COVID-19. Study overall: Whether acute or convalescent, the COVID-19 samples came from the United States, Italy and Spain. In each case, the material was cDNA or gDNA derived from T cells, B-cell-depleted T cells, or PBMCs.

Per the original methods: Nucleated cell number was recorded as an estimate derived from reference gene primer amplification. The table came from immunoSEQ multiplex PCR; TCRdb's copy has only in-frame clones and leaves some out. That table furnishes V, J and clone size, whereas the DNA furnished D and trimming. The profile covers about 110,000 clones, with 70% to 90% appearing a single time and 4% to 5.5% taken by the ten largest. The CDR3 has 13 residues. Germline assignment: CDR1 MDHEN and CDR2 SYDVKM. Trimming removed 8 bases from V and 2 bases from J; junction bases left unmatched: 3. The source is a human donor in a cohort sampled during active COVID-19. The rearrangement joins TRBV28 to TRBJ1-2; the match to TRBD1 covers 9 bases. The material sequenced was peripheral blood. The CDR3 protein is CASGTGINYGYTF. CDR3 nucleotides: TGTGCCAGCGGGACAGGGATAAACTATGGCTACACCTTC.